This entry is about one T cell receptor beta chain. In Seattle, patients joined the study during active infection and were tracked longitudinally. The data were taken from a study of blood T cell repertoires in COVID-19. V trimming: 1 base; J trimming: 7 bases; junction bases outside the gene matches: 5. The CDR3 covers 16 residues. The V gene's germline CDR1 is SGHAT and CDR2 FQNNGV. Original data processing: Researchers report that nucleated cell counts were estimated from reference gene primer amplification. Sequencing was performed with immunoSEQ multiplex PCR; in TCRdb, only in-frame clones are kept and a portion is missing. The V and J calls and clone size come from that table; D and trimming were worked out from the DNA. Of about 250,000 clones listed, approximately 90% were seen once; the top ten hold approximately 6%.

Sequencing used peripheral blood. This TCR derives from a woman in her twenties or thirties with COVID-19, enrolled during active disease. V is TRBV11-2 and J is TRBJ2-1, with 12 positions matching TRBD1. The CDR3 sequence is CASSLGGQGAGNEQFF. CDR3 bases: TGTGCCAGCAGCTTAGGGGGACAGGGGGCGGGGAATGAGCAGTTCTTC.